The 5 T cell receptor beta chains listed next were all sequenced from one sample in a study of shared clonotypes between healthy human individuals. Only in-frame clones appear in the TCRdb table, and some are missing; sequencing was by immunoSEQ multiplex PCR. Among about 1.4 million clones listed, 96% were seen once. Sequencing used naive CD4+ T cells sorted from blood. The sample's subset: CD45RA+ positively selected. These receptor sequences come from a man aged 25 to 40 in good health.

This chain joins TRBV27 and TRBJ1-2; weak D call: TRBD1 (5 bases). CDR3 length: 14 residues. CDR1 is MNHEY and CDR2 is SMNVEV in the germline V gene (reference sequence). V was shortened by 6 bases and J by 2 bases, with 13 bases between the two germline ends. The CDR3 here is CASSPPGRNYGYTF. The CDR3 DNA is TGTGCCAGCAGCCCCCCGGGACGGAACTATGGCTACACCTTC.

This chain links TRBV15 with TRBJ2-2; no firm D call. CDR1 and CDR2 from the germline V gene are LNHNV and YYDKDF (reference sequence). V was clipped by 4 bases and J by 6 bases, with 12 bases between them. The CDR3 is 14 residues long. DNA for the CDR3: TGTGCCACCAGCATACCTAGTCGCGCCGGGGAGCTGTTTTTT. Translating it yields CATSIPSRAGELFF.

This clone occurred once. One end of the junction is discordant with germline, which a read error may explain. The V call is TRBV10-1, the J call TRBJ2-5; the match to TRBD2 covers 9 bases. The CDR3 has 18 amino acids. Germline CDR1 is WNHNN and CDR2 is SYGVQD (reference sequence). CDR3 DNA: TGCGCCAGCAGTGGGAGTCTCGCTAGCGGGGCTACCCAAGCGACCCAGTACTTC. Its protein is CASSGSLASGATQATQYF.

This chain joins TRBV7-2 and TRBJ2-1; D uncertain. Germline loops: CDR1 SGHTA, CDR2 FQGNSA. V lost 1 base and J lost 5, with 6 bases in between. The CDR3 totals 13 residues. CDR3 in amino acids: CASSLGADNEQFF. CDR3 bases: TGTGCCAGCAGCTTAGGGGCTGACAATGAGCAGTTCTTC.

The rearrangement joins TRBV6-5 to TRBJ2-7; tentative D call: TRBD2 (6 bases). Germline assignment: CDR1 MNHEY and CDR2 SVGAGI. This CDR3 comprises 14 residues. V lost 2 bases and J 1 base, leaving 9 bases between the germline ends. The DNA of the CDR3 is TGTGCCAGCAGTTACACCCGGGAGTCCTACGAGCAGTACTTC. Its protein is CASSYTRESYEQYF.